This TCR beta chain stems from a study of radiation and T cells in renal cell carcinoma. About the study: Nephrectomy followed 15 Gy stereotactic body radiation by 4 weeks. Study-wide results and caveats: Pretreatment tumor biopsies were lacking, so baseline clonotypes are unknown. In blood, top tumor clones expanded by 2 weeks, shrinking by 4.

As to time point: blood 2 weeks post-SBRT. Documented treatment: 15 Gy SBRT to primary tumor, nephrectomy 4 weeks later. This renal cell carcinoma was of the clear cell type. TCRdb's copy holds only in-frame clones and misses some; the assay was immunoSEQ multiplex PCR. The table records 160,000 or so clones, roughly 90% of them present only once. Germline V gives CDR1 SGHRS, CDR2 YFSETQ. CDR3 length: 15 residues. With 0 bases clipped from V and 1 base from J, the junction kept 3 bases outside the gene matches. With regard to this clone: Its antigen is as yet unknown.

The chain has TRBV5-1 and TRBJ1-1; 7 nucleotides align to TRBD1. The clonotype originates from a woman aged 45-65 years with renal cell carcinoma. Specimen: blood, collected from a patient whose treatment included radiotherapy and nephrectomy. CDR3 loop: CASSLVGTANTEAFF. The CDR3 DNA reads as TGCGCCAGCAGCTTGGTTGGGACAGCGAACACTGAAGCTTTCTTT.